Following are 17 T cell receptor beta chains from one sample sequenced in a study of PD-L1 blockade in urothelial cancer. Profiling relied on immunoSEQ multiplex PCR, and the TCRdb table lists in-frame clones only, not all of them. The sample holds 95,000 to 130,000 clones, roughly 89% seen once. As to time point: peripheral blood 6 weeks after treatment start. The sequencing here drew on PBMCs, taken around atezolizumab (anti-PD-L1) treatment. The receptors stem from a man in his fifties or sixties with urothelial cancer.

This chain connects TRBV28 to TRBJ2-7, with 8 nucleotides matching TRBD1. The CDR3 consists of 16 residues. CDR1 is MDHEN and CDR2 is SYDVKM in the germline V gene. The V segment lost 6 bases and the J segment 0 bases; nucleotides outside the gene matches: 10. CDR3 nucleotide sequence: TGTGCCAGCAGCTTGCAGGGGGCTCTAAGCTCCTACGAGCAGTACTTC. Translation gives CASSLQGALSSYEQYF.

The sample holds a few counts of this clone. V is TRBV5-1 and J is TRBJ2-1, with TRBD2 matching 15 bases. The CDR3 runs 16 residues. With 4 bases clipped from V and 8 bases from J, the junction kept 7 bases outside the gene matches. Germline V gives CDR1 SGHRS, CDR2 YFSETQ. The CDR3 here is CASSPWTSGRVDEQFF. Written as DNA, the CDR3 is TGCGCCAGCAGCCCATGGACTAGCGGGAGGGTCGATGAGCAGTTCTTC.

The chain has TRBV11-2 and TRBJ2-4; 9 nucleotides agree with TRBD1. Unmatched junction bases numbered 10, after V lost 0 bases and J lost 7 bases. In germline, CDR1 is SGHAT, CDR2 FQNNGV. CDR3 size: 17 residues. The CDR3 bases are TGTGCCAGCAGCTTAGATTTTGGGGTAGACAGGGGGAACATTCAGTACTTC. It is translated as CASSLDFGVDRGNIQYF.

CDR3: CASGLVLGNTEAFF. CDR3 DNA sequence: TGTGCTAGTGGTTTGGTACTCGGTAACACTGAAGCTTTCTTT. The gene calls are TRBV12-5 and TRBJ1-1; D is unresolved. Germline assignment: CDR1 LGHNT and CDR2 FRNRAP. V lost 0 bases, J lost 2 bases, and 7 bases lay in between. The CDR3 length is 14 residues.

The chain recombines TRBV5-1 with TRBJ2-5; TRBD2 matches 8 bases. CDR1 SGHRS and CDR2 YFSETQ come from the germline V gene. Losses at the gene ends were 4 bases for V and 3 bases for J; bases not matched to a gene: 2. The length of the CDR3 is 13 residues. The CDR3 nucleotides read TGCGCCAGCAGCGGGACTAGGGAAGAGACCCAGTACTTC. Its translation is CASSGTREETQYF.

The chain uses TRBV5-1 and TRBJ2-3, with 7 bases lining up with TRBD1. J gave up 2 bases and V 0 bases, and 12 bases lay outside the gene matches. CDR1 SGHRS and CDR2 YFSETQ come from the germline V gene. CDR3 length: 18 amino acids. CDR3: CASSLAIRTGAYTDTQYF. CDR3 DNA: TGCGCCAGCAGCTTGGCCATTCGGACAGGAGCATACACAGATACGCAGTATTTT.

The chain links TRBV28 to TRBJ1-1; D gene uncertain. The CDR3 consists of 13 residues. Trimming took off 2 bases at V and 1 base at J, with 5 bases between the two ends. Looked up from germline, CDR1 is MDHEN and CDR2 is SYDVKM. For the CDR3, the DNA is TGTGCCAGCAGTTTAGGGCAGAACACTGAAGCTTTCTTT. Its translation: CASSLGQNTEAFF.

V is TRBV5-4 and J is TRBJ1-4; no definite D call. This CDR3 spans 13 amino acids. V shed 4 bases and J shed 8 bases, with 12 bases lying between them. The germline V gene encodes CDR1 SGHNT and CDR2 YYREEE (reference sequence). The CDR3 loop is CASSLSGVEKLFF. CDR3 nucleotide sequence: TGTGCCAGCAGCCTTTCGGGTGTGGAAAAACTGTTTTTT.

The chain combines TRBV28 with TRBJ1-1; D perhaps matches TRBD1 (5 bases). CDR1 and CDR2 (germline): MDHEN, SYDVKM. V was trimmed by 2 bases and J by 5 bases, leaving 9 bases between them. CDR3 length: 13 amino acids. CDR3 coding DNA: TGTGCCAGCAGTTTACCCGGACATACTGAAGCTTTCTTT. Translated: CASSLPGHTEAFF. The variable domain in full, with the rest retrieved from reference TRBV28 and TRBJ1-1, is DVKVTQSSRYLVKRTGEKVFLECVQDMDHENMFWYRQDPGLGLRLIYFSYDVKMKEKGDIPEGYSVSREKKERFSLILESASTNQTSMYLCASSLPGHTEAFFGQGTRLTVV.

CDR3 amino acids: CASSPQVYSYNEQFF. The CDR3 coding sequence is TGCGCCAGCAGCCCGCAGGTTTACTCCTACAATGAGCAGTTCTTC. The chain recombines TRBV4-3 with TRBJ2-1; D call uncertain. This CDR3 is built from 15 residues. Germline CDR1 reads LGHNA; CDR2 reads YSLEER. Trimming shortened V by 4 bases and J by 0 bases, and 10 bases separated the two germline ends.

The V and J genes are TRBV7-2 and TRBJ2-5, with D tentatively TRBD2 (6 bases). Germline V CDR1 and CDR2: SGHTA, FQGNSA. The V gene lost 1 base and the J gene lost 3 bases, with 18 bases spanning the gap. The length of the CDR3 is 17 residues. The DNA of the CDR3 is TGTGCCAGCAGCTTAGTGCGGGGACGGCTGAAAGAAGAGACCCAGTACTTC. Its translation: CASSLVRGRLKEETQYF. Supplemented by reference TRBV7-2 and TRBJ2-5, the full variable domain reads GAGVSQSPSNKVTEKGKDVELRCDPISGHTALYWYRQSLGQGLEFLIYFQGNSAPDKSGLPSDRFSAERTGGSVSTLTIQRTQQEDSAVYLCASSLVRGRLKEETQYFGPGTRLLVL.

This clone was observed once. The rearrangement links TRBV5-1 to TRBJ2-3; D gene ambiguous. Germline CDR1 is SGHRS and CDR2 is YFSETQ. There are 12 residues in the CDR3. Trimming removed 0 bases from V and 8 bases from J, with 7 bases in between. The CDR3 is CASSLESGTQYF. DNA for the CDR3: TGCGCCAGCAGCTTGGAATCGGGTACGCAGTATTTT.

This chain connects TRBV7-2 to TRBJ2-7; tentatively, D is TRBD2 (6 bases). Trimming shortened V by 5 bases and J by 0 bases, and 20 bases separated the two germline ends. Germline V CDR1 and CDR2: SGHTA, FQGNSA. This CDR3 region has 17 residues. The CDR3 loop reads CASSHIYPRGYSYEQYF. In nucleotides, the CDR3 is TGTGCCAGCAGCCATATTTATCCTCGGGGGTACTCCTACGAGCAGTACTTC.

The chain combines TRBV5-4 with TRBJ2-1; 9 bases match TRBD2. Germline CDR1 reads SGHNT; CDR2 reads YYREEE (reference sequence). The CDR3 is 15 amino acids. J lost 6 bases, V lost 2 bases, and 6 bases had no gene match. The CDR3: CASSFPGSGGNEQFF. The CDR3 nucleotides are TGTGCCAGCAGCTTCCCGGGTAGCGGGGGCAATGAGCAGTTCTTC.

A word on this clone: This sample includes further DNA sequences coding for the same CDR3. The rearrangement uses TRBV4-2 and TRBJ2-7; 10 nucleotides align to TRBD1. CDR3 length equals 14 residues. With 4 bases clipped from V and 4 bases from J, the junction kept 4 bases outside the gene matches. Germline V lookup: CDR1 LGHNA, CDR2 YNFKEQ. In DNA form, the CDR3 reads TGTGCCAGCAGCCCCGGACAGGGGGTATACGAGCAGTACTTC. The encoded protein is CASSPGQGVYEQYF.

The gene calls are TRBV5-1 and TRBJ2-7, with 13 bases matching TRBD2. From germline, CDR1 is SGHRS and CDR2 YFSETQ. This CDR3 is built from 15 residues. Trimming took 2 bases from V and 3 from J; bases not matched to a gene: 2. The CDR3 is CASSLLAGGNYEQYF. The CDR3 DNA reads TGCGCCAGCAGCTTACTAGCGGGAGGGAACTACGAGCAGTACTTC.

The chain joins TRBV9 to TRBJ2-2; a possible D gene is TRBD2 (5 bases). Germline V gene data show CDR1 as SGDLS and CDR2 as YYNGEE. The CDR3 is 18 amino acids. V was pared by 0 bases and J by 0 bases, with 15 bases between. CDR3 residues: CASSVAFEGTPNTGELFF. CDR3 in DNA: TGTGCCAGCAGCGTAGCGTTCGAGGGAACCCCGAACACCGGGGAGCTGTTTTTT.